This entry describes one TCR beta chain. It has no known antigen specificity. No much larger clonotype is one base removed from it; base qualities were not supplied. The source of the sample is a study of cytomegalovirus exposure and HLA in healthy donors (TCRdb year 2017). About the study as a whole: According to a later analysis, one platform produced both the approximately 110 validation repertoires and the 666 repertoires of the first cohort. Along with the approximately 700-subject first cohort, a separate validation cohort of over a hundred different subjects was used. To predict cytomegalovirus infection status, the study combined high-throughput TCR immunosequencing, statistical association of individual TCRs with disease status, and machine learning. The study aimed to test whether signatures of past pathogen exposure could be identified by cataloging public T cell receptors. What the authors observed across the whole study: According to the authors, the approach could potentially be generalized to other disease states and immunological phenotypes. A few of the identified cytomegalovirus-associated TCR beta chains were confirmed in vitro to be specific for cytomegalovirus antigens. All 130 or so repertoires were used to score co-occurrence in the validation cohort in a later analysis, because that analysis had no HLA typing for the cohort. The study gave a list of 150 to 200 TCR beta chains associated with cytomegalovirus. Across donors, most TCR sequences were observed very rarely, whereas some public TCRs were present in many individuals. In a later analysis, TCRs clustered in the first cohort were found to also tend to co-occur in the roughly 110 validation repertoires, with 90% to 95% of cluster scores above 0. The classifier was reported to diagnose cytomegalovirus status with high specificity and sensitivity in both the original cohort and the validation cohort.

Library generation was performed with the immunoSEQ multiplex PCR assay. The published analysis was carried out like this. A statistical classification framework was built for diagnosing cytomegalovirus status from the catalog of TCR beta chain sequences. The source is immuneACCESS, and TCRdb retained only in-frame sequences with V and J called. Part of the clones is not carried over; for the studies checked, unresolved V genes explain less than half of this, and the remainder is unexplained. From that table come the V and J calls and clone size; the DNA was used to work out D and trimming. Counted in this sample were hundreds of thousands of clones; around 86% of them appeared once. The ten top clones hold roughly 2% of the sample. The donors were included in the validation cohort of over a hundred subjects, a group kept apart from the approximately 650-subject first cohort. V is reduced by 1 base and J by 9 bases, leaving a spacing of 15 bases between them. The germline V gene yields MDHEN for CDR1 and SYDVKM for CDR2. From the cysteine through the phenylalanine, the CDR3 covers 14 amino acids. Only CDR3 DNA remains: 42 bases, in frame from the first base.

The V and J genes are TRBV28 and TRBJ1-1; no D gene is confidently identified. The TCR comes from a woman in her late teens or twenties in good health and CMV-seropositive. The specimen sequenced was PBMCs. The DNA reads as follows: TGTGCCAGCAGTTTATTCGACCGAGAGGGTAAAGCTTTCTTT. Its protein is CASSLFDREGKAFF.